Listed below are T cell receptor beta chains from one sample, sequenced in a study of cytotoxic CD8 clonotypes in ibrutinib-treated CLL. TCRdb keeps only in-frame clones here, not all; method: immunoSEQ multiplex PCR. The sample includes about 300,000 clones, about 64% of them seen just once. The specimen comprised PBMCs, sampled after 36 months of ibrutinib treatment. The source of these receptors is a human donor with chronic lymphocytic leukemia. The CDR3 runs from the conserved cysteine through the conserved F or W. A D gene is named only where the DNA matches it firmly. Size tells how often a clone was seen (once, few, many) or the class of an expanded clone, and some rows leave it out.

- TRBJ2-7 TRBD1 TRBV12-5 CASGLVPLTRRAGGDLEQYF TGTGCTAGTGGTTTGGTCCCTTTAACCCGAAGGGCAGGGGGAGACTTGGAGCAGTACTTC
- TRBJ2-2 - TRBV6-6 CASSFHTGELFF TGTGCCAGCAGTTTCCACACCGGGGAGCTGTTTTTT
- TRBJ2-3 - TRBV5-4 CASSLGVAAKNPQYF TGTGCCAGCAGCTTGGGGGTAGCTGCCAAAAATCCGCAGTATTTT
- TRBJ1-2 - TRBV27 CASSTSGTWTYGYTF TGTGCCAGCAGTACCTCCGGGACATGGACCTATGGCTACACCTTC
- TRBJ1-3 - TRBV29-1 CSVGGADSGNTIYF TGCAGCGTTGGAGGCGCGGACAGTGGAAACACCATATATTTT
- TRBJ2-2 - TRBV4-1 CASSYTRGAWTGELFF TGCGCCAGCAGCTACACGAGGGGGGCCTGGACCGGGGAGCTGTTTTTT
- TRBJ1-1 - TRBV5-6 CASSLVPGGTNTEAFF TGTGCCAGCAGCTTGGTTCCGGGGGGAACGAACACTGAAGCTTTCTTT
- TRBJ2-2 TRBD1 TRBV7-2 CARPRDRGGELFF TGTGCCAGACCCCGGGACAGGGGGGGGGAGCTGTTTTTT
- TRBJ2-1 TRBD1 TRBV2 CASSEDQAGGNEQFF TGTGCCAGCAGTGAAGACCAGGCAGGGGGCAATGAGCAGTTCTTC
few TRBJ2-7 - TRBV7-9 CASSLAGGKSEQYF TGTGCCAGCAGCTTAGCAGGGGGGAAGTCCGAGCAGTACTTC
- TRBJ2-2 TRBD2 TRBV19 CASSPKRGNTGELFF TGTGCCAGTAGTCCAAAGCGGGGGAACACCGGGGAGCTGTTTTTT
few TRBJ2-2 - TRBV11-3 CASSLTSGWGPSTGELFF TGTGCCAGCAGCCTAACCTCGGGGTGGGGGCCGAGCACCGGGGAGCTGTTTTTT
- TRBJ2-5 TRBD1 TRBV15 CATSRDRGRPRETQYF TGTGCCACCAGCAGAGACAGGGGGCGGCCGAGAGAGACCCAGTACTTC
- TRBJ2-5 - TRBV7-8 CASSSPKGEETQYF TGTGCCAGCAGCTCACCGAAGGGGGAAGAGACCCAGTACTTC
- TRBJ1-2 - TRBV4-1 CASSQYGGGYTF TGCGCCAGCAGCCAGTATGGGGGGGGCTACACCTTC
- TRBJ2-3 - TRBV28 CASSTRQVSDNTQYF TGTGCCAGCAGCACTAGACAGGTTTCGGATAATACGCAGTATTTT
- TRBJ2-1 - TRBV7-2 CASSLAGGFYNEQFF TGTGCCAGCAGCTTAGCAGGCGGGTTCTACAATGAGCAGTTCTTC
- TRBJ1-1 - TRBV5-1 CASSLGAPRNEAFF TGCGCCAGCAGCCTGGGGGCCCCAAGGAATGAAGCTTTCTTT
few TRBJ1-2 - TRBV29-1 CSVEDRGGYTF TGCAGCGTTGAAGATCGGGGTGGCTACACCTTC
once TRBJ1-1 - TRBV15 CATSRVATMNTEAFF TGTGCCACCAGCAGAGTGGCGACAATGAACACTGAAGCTTTCTTT
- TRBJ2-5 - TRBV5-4 CASSLDKGDLQETQYF TGTGCCAGCAGCTTGGACAAGGGGGACTTACAAGAGACCCAGTACTTC
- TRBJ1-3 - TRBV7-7 CASSKRAYSGNTIYF TGTGCCAGCAGCAAGAGGGCTTACTCTGGAAACACCATATATTTT